The entry below gives a single T cell receptor (beta chain) sequence along with its context. Its target is unknown. This entry belongs to a study of response to subunit inactivated influenza vaccine. TCRdb used MiXCR to reprocess the RT-PCR reads, holding one entry per CDR3 protein. The data hold around 520,000 distinct CDR3 sequences, with about 11% observed a single time. Study results and caveats: The study's authors posited that every seasonal influenza vaccination enlists few new T cells.

V was clipped by 1 base and J by 3 bases, with 11 bases between them. CDR1 is LGHNA and CDR2 is YSLEER in the germline V gene. This CDR3 comprises 15 residues. This chain joins TRBV4-3 and TRBJ2-3; D is possibly TRBD2 (6 bases). The source of this sequence is a man aged 45 to 65 who received an inactivated influenza vaccine. The source material was PBMCs from blood, sampled on the day of vaccination. The CDR3 spells CASSQGGSGTDTQYF. The CDR3 nucleotides read TGCGCCAGCAGCCAAGGTGGTAGCGGAACAGATACGCAGTATTTT.